This TCR beta chain was sequenced in a study of blood T cell repertoires in COVID-19. Study overall: The study drew acute and convalescent COVID-19 samples from the United States, Italy and Spain. T cells, B-cell-depleted T cells, or PBMCs supplied cDNA or gDNA.

Authors' processing steps: Counts of nucleated cells, estimated from reference gene primer amplification, were obtained. Clones were sequenced by immunoSEQ multiplex PCR, and TCRdb holds only the in-frame ones, with some missing. For V, J and clone size, that table is used; D and trimming come from the DNA. The table lists 100,000 to 110,000 clones, over 75% of them singletons, with approximately 7.3% in the top ten. The sample was peripheral blood. The sequence came from a young man in a cohort sampled during active COVID-19.

This CDR3 reads CASRPFLRLAGGQETQYF. The CDR3 DNA sequence: TGTGCCAGCAGGCCTTTTCTCCGACTAGCGGGGGGACAAGAGACCCAGTACTTC. The chain joins TRBV2 to TRBJ2-5, with TRBD2 matching over 13 bases. V lost 6 bases, J lost 2 bases, and 12 bases stayed unmatched. There are 18 residues in the CDR3. CDR1 and CDR2 (germline): SNHLY, FYNNEI.